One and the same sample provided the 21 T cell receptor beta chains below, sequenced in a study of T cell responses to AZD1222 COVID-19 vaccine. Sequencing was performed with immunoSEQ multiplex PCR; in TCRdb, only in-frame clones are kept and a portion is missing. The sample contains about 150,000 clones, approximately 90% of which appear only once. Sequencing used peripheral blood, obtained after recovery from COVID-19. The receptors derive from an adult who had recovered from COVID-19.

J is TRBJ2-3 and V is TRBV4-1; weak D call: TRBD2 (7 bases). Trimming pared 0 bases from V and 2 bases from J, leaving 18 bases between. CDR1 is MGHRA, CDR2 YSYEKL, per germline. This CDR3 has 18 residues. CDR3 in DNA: TGCGCCAGCAGCCAAGATCCTGGGGGTGGGGGGGCCACAGATACGCAGTATTTT. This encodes CASSQDPGGGGATDTQYF.

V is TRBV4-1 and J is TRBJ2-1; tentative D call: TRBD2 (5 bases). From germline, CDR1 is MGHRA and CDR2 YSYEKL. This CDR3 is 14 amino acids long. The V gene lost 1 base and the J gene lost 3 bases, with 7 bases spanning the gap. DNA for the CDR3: TGCGCCAGCAGCCAAGGACTACGCTACAATGAGCAGTTCTTC. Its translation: CASSQGLRYNEQFF.

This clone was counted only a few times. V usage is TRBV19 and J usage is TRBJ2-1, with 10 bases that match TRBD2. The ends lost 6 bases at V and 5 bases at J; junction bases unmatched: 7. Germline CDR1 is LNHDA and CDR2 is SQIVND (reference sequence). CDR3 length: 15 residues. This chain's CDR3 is CASSLLAGANNEQFF. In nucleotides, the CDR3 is TGTGCCAGTAGCCTGCTAGCGGGGGCCAACAATGAGCAGTTCTTC.

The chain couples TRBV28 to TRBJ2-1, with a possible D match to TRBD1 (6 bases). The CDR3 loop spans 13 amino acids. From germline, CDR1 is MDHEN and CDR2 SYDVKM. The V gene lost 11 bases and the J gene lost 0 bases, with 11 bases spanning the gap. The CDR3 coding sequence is TGTGCCTCAAGGGGGAGCTCCTACAATGAGCAGTTCTTC. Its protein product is CASRGSSYNEQFF. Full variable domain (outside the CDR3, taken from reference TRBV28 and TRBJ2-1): DVKVTQSSRYLVKRTGEKVFLECVQDMDHENMFWYRQDPGLGLRLIYFSYDVKMKEKGDIPEGYSVSREKKERFSLILESASTNQTSMYLCASRGSSYNEQFFGPGTRLTVL.

CDR3 DNA sequence: TGCGCCAGCAGCCAAGTAGAGATGGGACAGGGAGGCTACACCTTC. This codes for CASSQVEMGQGGYTF. The chain is built from TRBV4-1 and TRBJ1-2; TRBD1 agrees at 9 bases. V lost 1 base, J lost 8 bases, and 8 bases stayed unmatched. The CDR3 length is 15 residues. Germline V gives CDR1 MGHRA, CDR2 YSYEKL.

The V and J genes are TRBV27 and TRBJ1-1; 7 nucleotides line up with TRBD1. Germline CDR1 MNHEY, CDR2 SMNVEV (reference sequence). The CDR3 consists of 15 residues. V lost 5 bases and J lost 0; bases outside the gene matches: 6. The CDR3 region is CASSPWDRLNTEAFF. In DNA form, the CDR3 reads TGTGCCAGCAGTCCGTGGGACAGACTGAACACTGAAGCTTTCTTT.

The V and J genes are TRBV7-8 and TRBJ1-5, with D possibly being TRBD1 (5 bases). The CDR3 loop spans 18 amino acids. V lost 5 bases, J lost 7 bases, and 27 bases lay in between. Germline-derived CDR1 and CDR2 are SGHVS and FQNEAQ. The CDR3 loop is CASSDSLVSFEQEQPQHF. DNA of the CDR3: TGTGCCAGCAGCGACAGTTTGGTCAGTTTTGAGCAAGAACAGCCCCAGCATTTT.

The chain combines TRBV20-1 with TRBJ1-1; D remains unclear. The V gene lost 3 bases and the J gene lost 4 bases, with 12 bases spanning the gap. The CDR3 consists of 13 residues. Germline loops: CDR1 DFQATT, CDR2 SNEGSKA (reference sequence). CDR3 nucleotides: TGCAGTGCTAGTCACAGTCGGGGCACTGAAGCTTTCTTT. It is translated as CSASHSRGTEAFF.

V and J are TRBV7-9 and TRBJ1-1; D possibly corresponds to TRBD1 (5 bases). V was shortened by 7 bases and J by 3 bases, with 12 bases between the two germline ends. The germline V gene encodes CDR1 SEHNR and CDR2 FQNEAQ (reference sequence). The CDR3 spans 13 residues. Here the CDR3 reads CASILGGYTEAFF. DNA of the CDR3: TGTGCCAGCATCCTGGGGGGGTACACTGAAGCTTTCTTT.

This CDR3 is CASSPRVAASDPKETQYF. DNA for the CDR3: TGTGCCAGCTCACCAAGAGTAGCAGCCTCAGATCCAAAAGAGACCCAGTACTTC. This chain joins TRBV18 and TRBJ2-5; D remains unclear. Germline V gene sequence: CDR1 KGHSH, CDR2 LQKENI. The CDR3 runs to 18 residues. V was pared by 2 bases and J by 3 bases, with 22 bases between.

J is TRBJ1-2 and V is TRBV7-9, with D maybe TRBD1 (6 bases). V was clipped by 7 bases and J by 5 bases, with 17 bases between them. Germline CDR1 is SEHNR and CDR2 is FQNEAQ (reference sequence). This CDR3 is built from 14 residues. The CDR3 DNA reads TGTGCCAGCACCCAAGGACAGTCGGGGTATGGCTACACCTTC. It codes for CASTQGQSGYGYTF.

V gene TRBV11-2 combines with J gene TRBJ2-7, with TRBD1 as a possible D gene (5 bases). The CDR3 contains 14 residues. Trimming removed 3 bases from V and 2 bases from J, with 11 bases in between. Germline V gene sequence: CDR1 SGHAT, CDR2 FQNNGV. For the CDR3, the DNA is TGTGCCAGCAGCTTCACGACAGCCACCTACGAGCAGTACTTC. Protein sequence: CASSFTTATYEQYF. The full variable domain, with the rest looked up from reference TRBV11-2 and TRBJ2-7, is EAGVAQSPRYKIIEKRQSVAFWCNPISGHATLYWYQQILGQGPKLLIQFQNNGVVDDSQLPKDRFSAERLKGVDSTLKIQPAKLEDSAVYLCASSFTTATYEQYFGPGTRLTVT.

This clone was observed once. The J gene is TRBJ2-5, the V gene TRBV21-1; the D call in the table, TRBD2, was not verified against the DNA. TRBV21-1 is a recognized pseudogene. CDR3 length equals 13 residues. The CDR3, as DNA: TGTGCCAGCAGCAAAGACGCGCAAGAGACCCAGTACTTC. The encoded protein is CASSKDAQETQYF.

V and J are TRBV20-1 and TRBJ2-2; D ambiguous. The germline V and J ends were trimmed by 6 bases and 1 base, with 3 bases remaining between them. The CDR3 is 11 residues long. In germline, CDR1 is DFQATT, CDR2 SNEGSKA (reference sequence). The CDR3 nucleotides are TGCAGTGCCAAGAACACCGGGGAGCTGTTTTTT. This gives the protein CSAKNTGELFF.

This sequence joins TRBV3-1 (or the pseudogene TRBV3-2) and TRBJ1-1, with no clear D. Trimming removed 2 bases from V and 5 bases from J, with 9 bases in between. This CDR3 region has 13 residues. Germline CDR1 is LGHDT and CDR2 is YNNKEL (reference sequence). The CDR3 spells CASSQRRMTEAFF. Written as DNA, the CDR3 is TGTGCCAGCAGCCAAAGGAGGATGACTGAAGCTTTCTTT.

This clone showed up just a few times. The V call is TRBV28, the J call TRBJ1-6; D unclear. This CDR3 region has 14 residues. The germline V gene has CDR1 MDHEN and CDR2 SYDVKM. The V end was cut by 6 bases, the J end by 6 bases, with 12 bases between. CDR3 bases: TGTGCCAGCAGCTCCGGGCCCCTTAATTCACCCCTCCACTTT. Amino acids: CASSSGPLNSPLHF. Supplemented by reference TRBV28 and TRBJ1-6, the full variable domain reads DVKVTQSSRYLVKRTGEKVFLECVQDMDHENMFWYRQDPGLGLRLIYFSYDVKMKEKGDIPEGYSVSREKKERFSLILESASTNQTSMYLCASSSGPLNSPLHFGNGTRLTVT.

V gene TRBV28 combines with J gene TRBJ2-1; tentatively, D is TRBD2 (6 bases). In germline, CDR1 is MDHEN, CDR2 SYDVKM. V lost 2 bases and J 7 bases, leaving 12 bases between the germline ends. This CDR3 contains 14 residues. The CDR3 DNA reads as TGTGCCAGCAGTTTAGTAACGGGGAGGAATGAGCAGTTCTTC. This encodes CASSLVTGRNEQFF.

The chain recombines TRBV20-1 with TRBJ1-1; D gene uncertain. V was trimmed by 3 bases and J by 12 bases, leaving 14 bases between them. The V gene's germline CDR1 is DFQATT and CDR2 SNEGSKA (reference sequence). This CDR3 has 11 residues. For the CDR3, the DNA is TGCAGTGCTAGGGAAAATGACGCGCCTTTCTTT. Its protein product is CSARENDAPFF.

The CDR3 protein is CASSYSSRVTNEKLFF. CDR3 DNA sequence: TGTGCCAGCAGTTACTCGAGTCGGGTCACTAATGAAAAACTGTTTTTT. This chain joins TRBV6-2 or TRBV6-3 and TRBJ1-4, with no clear D. Germline lookup yields CDR1 MNHEY and CDR2 SVGEGT. V was cut by 0 bases and J by 2 bases, with 10 bases left in between. This CDR3 spans 16 amino acids.

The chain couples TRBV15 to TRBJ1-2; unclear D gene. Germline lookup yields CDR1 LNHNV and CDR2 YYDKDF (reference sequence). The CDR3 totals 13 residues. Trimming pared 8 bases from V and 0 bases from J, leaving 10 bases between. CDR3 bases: TGTGCCACCCAGGAGAGAGCTAACTATGGCTACACCTTC. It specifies CATQERANYGYTF. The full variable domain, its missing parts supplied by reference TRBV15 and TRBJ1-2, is DAMVIQNPRYQVTQFGKPVTLSCSQTLNHNVMYWYQQKSSQAPKLLFHYYDKDFNNEADTPDNFQSRRPNTSFCFLDIRSPGLGDTAMYLCATQERANYGYTFGSGTRLTVV.

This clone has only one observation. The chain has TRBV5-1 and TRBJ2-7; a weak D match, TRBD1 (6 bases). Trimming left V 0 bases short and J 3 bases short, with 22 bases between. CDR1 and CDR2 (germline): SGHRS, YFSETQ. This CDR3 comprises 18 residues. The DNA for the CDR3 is TGCGCCAGCAGCTTGGTACCCCCCCACAGGGTAGGGAGCTACGAGCAGTACTTC. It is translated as CASSLVPPHRVGSYEQYF.